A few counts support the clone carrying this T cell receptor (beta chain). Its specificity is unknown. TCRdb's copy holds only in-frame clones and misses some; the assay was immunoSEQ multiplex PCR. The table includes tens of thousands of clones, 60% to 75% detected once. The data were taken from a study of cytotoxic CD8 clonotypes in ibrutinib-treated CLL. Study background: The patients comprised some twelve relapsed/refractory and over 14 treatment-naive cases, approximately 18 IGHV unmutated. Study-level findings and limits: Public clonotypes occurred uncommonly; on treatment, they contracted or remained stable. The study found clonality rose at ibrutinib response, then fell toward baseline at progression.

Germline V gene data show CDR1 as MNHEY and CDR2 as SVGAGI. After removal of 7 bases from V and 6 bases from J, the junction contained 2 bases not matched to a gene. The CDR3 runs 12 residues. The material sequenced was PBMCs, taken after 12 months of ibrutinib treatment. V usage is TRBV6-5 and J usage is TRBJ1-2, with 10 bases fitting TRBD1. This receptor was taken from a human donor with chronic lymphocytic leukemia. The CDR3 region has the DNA TGTGCCAGCACGACAGGGGGCAATGGCTACACCTTC. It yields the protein CASTTGGNGYTF.